One and the same sample provided the 2 T cell receptor beta chains below, sequenced in a study of cytomegalovirus exposure and HLA in healthy donors. With 60 Vbeta and 13 Jbeta primers, the PCR was carried out. Profiled with immunoSEQ multiplex PCR; TCRdb holds only in-frame clones, not every one. The data hold about 120,000 clones, with about 80% observed a single time. Sequencing used PBMCs. The source of these receptors is a human donor in good health.

The chain is built from TRBV29-1 and TRBJ2-7; D is possibly TRBD1 (5 bases). Trimming removed 4 bases at V and 2 bases at J, with 6 bases between. This CDR3 spans 11 amino acids. Per germline, CDR1 SQVTM and CDR2 ANQGSEA. CDR3 in amino acids: CSVARAYEQYF. The CDR3 DNA follows: TGCAGCGTTGCCAGGGCCTACGAGCAGTACTTC.

The gene calls are TRBV28 and TRBJ2-1; D call uncertain. This CDR3 region has 14 residues. From germline, CDR1 is MDHEN and CDR2 SYDVKM. V was trimmed by 4 bases and J by 4 bases, leaving 11 bases between them. Here the CDR3 reads CASSSRFAYNEQFF. The CDR3 bases are TGTGCCAGCAGTTCGCGTTTTGCTTACAATGAGCAGTTCTTC.